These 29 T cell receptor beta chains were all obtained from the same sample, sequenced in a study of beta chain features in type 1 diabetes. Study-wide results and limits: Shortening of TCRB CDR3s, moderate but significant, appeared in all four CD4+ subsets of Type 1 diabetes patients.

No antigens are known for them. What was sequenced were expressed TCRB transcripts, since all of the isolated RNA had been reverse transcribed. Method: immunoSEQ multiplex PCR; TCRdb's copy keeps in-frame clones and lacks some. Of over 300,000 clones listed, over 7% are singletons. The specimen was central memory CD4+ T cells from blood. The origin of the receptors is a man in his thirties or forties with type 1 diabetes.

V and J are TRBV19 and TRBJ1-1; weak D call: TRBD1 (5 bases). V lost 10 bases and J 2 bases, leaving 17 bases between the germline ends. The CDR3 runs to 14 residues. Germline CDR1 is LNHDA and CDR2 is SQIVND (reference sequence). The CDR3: CATRDPKKNTEAFF. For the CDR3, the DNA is TGTGCCACCAGGGACCCGAAGAAAAACACTGAAGCTTTCTTT.

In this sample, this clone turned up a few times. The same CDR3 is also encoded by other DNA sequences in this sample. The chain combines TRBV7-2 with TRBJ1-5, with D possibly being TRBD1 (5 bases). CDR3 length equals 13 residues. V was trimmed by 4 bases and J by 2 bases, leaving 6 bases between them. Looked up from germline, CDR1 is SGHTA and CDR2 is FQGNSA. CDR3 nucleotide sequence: TGTGCCAGCAGCTGGGGGGGCAATCAGCCCCAGCATTTT. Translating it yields CASSWGGNQPQHF.

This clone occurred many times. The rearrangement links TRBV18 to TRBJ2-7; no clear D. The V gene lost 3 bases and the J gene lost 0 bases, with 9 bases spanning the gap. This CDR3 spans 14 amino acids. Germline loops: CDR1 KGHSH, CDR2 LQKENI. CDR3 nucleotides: TGTGCCAGCTCACCGGTGCAGCACTCCTACGAGCAGTACTTC. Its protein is CASSPVQHSYEQYF.

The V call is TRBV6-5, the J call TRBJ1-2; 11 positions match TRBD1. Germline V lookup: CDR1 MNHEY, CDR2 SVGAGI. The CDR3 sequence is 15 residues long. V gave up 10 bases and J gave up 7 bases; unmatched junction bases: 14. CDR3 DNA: TGTGCCACCCGGACAGGGGGCGTCCAGGCGGTTGGCTACACCTTC. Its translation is CATRTGGVQAVGYTF.

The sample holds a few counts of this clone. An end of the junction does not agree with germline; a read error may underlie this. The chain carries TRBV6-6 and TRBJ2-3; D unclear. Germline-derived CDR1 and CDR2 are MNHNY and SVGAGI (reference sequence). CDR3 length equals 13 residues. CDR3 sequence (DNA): TGTGCCATCAGTGAGTCCGTCACAGATACGCAGTATTTT. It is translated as CAISESVTDTQYF.

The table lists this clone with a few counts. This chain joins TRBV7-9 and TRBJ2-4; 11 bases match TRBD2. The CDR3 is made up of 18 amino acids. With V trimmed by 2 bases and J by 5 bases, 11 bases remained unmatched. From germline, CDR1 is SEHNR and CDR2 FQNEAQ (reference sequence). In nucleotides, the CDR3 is TGTGCCAGCAGCTTAAGCCTAGCGGGGGGAATAAAAGAAAACATTCAGTACTTC. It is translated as CASSLSLAGGIKENIQYF.

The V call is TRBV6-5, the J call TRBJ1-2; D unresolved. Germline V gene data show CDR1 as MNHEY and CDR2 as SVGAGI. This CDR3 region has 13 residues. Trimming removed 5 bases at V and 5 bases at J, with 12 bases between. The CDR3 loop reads CASSPMHGYGYTF. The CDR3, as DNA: TGTGCCAGCAGTCCCATGCACGGGTATGGCTACACCTTC.

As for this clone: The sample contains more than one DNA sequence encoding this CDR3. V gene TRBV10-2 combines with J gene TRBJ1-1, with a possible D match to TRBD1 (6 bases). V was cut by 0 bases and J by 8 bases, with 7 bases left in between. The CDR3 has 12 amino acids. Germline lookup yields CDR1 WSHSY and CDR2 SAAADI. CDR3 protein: CASSESGGEAFF. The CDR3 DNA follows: TGCGCCAGCAGTGAGTCGGGGGGCGAAGCTTTCTTT.

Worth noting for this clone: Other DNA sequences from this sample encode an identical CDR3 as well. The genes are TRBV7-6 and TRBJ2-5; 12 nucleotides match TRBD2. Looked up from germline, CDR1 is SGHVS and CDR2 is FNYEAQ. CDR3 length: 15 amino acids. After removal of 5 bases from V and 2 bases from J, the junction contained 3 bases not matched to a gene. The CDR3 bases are TGTGCCAGCAGCCAGACTAGCGGGGGTCAAGAGACCCAGTACTTC. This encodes CASSQTSGGQETQYF.

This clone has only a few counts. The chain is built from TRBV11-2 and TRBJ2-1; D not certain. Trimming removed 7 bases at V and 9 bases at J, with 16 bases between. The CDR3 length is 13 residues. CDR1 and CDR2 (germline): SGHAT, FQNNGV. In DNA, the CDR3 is TGTGCCAGCACCAGACAAGGATGGGGTGAGCAGTTCTTC. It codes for CASTRQGWGEQFF.

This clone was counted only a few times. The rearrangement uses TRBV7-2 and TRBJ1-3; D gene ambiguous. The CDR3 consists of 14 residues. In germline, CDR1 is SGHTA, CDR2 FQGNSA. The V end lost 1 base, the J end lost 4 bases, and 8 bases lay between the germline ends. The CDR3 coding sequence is TGTGCCAGCAGCTTAGTTTCATCCGGAAACACCATATATTTT. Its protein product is CASSLVSSGNTIYF.

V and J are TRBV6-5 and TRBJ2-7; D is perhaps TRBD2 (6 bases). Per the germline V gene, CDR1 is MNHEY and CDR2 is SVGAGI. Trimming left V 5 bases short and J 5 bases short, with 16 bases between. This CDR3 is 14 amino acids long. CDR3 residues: CASSRDWELNEQYF. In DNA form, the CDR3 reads TGTGCCAGCAGTCGGGACTGGGAGTTAAACGAGCAGTACTTC.

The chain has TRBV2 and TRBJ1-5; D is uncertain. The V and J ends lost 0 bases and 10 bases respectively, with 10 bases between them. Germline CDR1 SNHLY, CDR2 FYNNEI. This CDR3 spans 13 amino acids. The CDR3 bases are TGTGCCAGCAGTGAAGCGCTTCGGTTACCCCAGCATTTT. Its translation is CASSEALRLPQHF.

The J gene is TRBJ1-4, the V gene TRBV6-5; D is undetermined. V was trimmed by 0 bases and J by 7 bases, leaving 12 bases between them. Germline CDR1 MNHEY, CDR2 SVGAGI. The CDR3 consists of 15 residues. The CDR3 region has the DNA TGTGCCAGCAGTTACTCTGGACGTAGGGTTGAAAAACTGTTTTTT. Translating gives CASSYSGRRVEKLFF.

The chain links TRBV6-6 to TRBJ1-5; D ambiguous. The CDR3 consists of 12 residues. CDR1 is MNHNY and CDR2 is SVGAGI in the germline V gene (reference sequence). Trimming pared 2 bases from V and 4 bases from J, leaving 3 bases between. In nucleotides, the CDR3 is TGTGCCAGCAGTTACGCGAATCAGCCCCAGCATTTT. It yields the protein CASSYANQPQHF.

The CDR3 is CASTLLGYEQYF. CDR3 sequence (DNA): TGTGCCAGCACCCTATTGGGCTACGAGCAGTACTTC. The chain is built from TRBV7-2 and TRBJ2-7, with D uncertain. The germline V gene has CDR1 SGHTA and CDR2 FQGNSA. The CDR3 is made up of 12 amino acids. V was cut by 7 bases and J by 3 bases, with 10 bases left in between.

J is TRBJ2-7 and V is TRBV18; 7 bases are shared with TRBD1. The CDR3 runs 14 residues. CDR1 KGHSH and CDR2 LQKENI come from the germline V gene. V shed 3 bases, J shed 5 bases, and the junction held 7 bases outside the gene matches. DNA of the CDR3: TGTGCCAGCTCACCGCGACAGGGAAGCAACGAGCAGTACTTC. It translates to CASSPRQGSNEQYF.

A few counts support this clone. CDR3 nucleotides: TGTGCCAGCAGTTTCCAGGGCGGGGCCGGCTACACCTTC. It is translated as CASSFQGGAGYTF. This chain connects TRBV27 to TRBJ1-2; maybe TRBD1 (5 bases). The V end was cut by 3 bases, the J end by 8 bases, with 13 bases between. This CDR3 region has 13 residues. The V gene's germline CDR1 is MNHEY and CDR2 SMNVEV (reference sequence).

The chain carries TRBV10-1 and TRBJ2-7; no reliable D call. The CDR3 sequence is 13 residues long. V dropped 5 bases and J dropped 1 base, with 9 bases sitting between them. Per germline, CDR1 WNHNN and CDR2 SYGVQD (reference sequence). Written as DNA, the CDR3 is TGCGCCAGCAGTTCTGACGGTTCCTACGAGCAGTACTTC. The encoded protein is CASSSDGSYEQYF.

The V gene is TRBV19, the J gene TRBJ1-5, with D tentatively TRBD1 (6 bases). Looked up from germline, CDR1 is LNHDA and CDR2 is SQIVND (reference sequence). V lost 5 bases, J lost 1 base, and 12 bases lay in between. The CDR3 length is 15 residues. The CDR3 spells CASSLGARSNQPQHF. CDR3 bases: TGTGCCAGTAGTCTGGGGGCTCGGAGCAATCAGCCCCAGCATTTT.

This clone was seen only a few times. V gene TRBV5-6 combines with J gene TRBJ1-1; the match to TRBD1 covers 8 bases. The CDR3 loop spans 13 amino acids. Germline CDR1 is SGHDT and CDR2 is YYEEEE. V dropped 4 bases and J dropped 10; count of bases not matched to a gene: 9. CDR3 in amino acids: CASSGQGWLSAFF. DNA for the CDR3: TGTGCCAGCAGCGGACAGGGTTGGTTATCAGCTTTCTTT. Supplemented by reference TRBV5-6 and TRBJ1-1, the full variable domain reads DAGVTQSPTHLIKTRGQQVTLRCSPKSGHDTVSWYQQALGQGPQFIFQYYEEEERQRGNFPDRFSGHQFPNYSSELNVNALLLGDSALYLCASSGQGWLSAFFGQGTRLTVV.

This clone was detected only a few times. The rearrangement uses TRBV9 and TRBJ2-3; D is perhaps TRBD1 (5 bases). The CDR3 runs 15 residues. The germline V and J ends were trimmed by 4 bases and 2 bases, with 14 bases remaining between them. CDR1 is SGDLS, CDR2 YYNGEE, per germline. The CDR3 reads CASSFRADHTDTQYF. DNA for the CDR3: TGTGCCAGCAGCTTCAGGGCAGACCACACAGATACGCAGTATTTT.

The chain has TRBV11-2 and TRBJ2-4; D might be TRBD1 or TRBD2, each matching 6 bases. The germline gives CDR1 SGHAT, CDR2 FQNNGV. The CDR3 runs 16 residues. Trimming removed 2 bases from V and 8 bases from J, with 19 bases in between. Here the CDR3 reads CASSLTRKGGTDIQYF. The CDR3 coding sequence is TGTGCCAGCAGCTTAACCCGTAAGGGGGGCACGGACATTCAGTACTTC. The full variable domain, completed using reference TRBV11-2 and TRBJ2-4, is EAGVAQSPRYKIIEKRQSVAFWCNPISGHATLYWYQQILGQGPKLLIQFQNNGVVDDSQLPKDRFSAERLKGVDSTLKIQPAKLEDSAVYLCASSLTRKGGTDIQYFGAGTRLSVL.

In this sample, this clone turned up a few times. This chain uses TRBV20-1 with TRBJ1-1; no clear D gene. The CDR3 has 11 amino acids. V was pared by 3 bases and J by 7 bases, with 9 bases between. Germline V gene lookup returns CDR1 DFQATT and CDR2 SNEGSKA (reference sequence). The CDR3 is CSASRHVEAFF. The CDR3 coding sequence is TGCAGTGCTAGCCGGCACGTTGAAGCTTTCTTT.

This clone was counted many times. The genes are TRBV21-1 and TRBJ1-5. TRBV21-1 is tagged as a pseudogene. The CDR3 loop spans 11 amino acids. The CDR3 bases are TGTGCCAGCAGCACTAGGACGGCCGGGGATTTT. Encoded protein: CASSTRTAGDF.

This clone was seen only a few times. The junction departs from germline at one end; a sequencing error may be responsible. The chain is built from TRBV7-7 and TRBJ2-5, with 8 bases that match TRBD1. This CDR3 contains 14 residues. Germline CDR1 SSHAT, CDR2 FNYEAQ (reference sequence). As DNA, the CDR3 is TGTGCTAGCAGCTCGCAGGGGGCAGGGGAGACCCAGTACTTC. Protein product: CASSSQGAGETQYF.

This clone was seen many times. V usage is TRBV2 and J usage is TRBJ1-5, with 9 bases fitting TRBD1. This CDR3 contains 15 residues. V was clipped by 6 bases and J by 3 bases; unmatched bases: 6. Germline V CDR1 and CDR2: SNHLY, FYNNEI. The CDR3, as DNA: TGTGCCAGCAGCTTACAGGGGGCCCACAATCAGCCCCAGCATTTT. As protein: CASSLQGAHNQPQHF.

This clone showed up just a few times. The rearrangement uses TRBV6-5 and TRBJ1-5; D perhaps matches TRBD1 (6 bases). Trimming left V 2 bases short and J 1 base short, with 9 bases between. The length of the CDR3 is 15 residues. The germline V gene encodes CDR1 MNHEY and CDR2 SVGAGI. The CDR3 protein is CASSYATGSNQPQHF. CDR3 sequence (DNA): TGTGCCAGCAGTTACGCCACAGGGAGCAATCAGCCCCAGCATTTT.

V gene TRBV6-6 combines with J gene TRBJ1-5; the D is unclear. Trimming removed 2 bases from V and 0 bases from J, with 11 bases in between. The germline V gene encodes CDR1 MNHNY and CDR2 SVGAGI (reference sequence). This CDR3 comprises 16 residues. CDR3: CASSYASVYSNQPQHF. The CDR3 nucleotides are TGTGCCAGCAGTTACGCGTCGGTATATAGCAATCAGCCCCAGCATTTT.